This T cell receptor beta chain derives from a study of blood T cell repertoires in COVID-19. Study processing details: Scientists estimated how many nucleated cells there were by amplifying reference gene primers. Sequenced by immunoSEQ multiplex PCR; TCRdb stores in-frame clones only, minus some. V and J calls and clone size are as listed in that table; D and trimming were resolved from the DNA. The repertoire holds more than 150,000 clones, with around nine tenths as singletons. Losses at the gene ends were 2 bases for V and 3 bases for J; bases not matched to a gene: 11. CDR1 and CDR2 from the germline V gene are SGHKS and YYEKEE (reference sequence). CDR3 length equals 16 residues. There are a few counts of this clone.

The clonotype originates from a man in his sixties with COVID-19, enrolled during active disease. Specimen: peripheral blood. This chain connects TRBV5-5 to TRBJ2-7; TRBD2 agrees at 7 bases. The CDR3 DNA follows: TGTGCCAGCAGCTTTAGGGAGGGACTAATGAACTACGAGCAGTACTTC. This gives the protein CASSFREGLMNYEQYF.